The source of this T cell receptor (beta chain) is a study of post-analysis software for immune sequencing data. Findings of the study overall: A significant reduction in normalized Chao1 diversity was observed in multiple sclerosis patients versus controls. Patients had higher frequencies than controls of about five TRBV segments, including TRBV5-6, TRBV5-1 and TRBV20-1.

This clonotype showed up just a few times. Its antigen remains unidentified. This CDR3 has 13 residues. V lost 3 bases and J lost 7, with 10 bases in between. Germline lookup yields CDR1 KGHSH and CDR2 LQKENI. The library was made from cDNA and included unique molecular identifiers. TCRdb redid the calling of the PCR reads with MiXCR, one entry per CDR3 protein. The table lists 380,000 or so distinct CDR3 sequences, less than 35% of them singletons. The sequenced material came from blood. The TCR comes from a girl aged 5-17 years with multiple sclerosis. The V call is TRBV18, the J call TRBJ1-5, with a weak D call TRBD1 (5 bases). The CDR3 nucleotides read TGTGCCAGCTCACCTAGCGGGGACCAGCCCCAGCATTTT. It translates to CASSPSGDQPQHF.